This T cell receptor beta chain was captured in a study of blood T cell repertoires in COVID-19. Study as a whole: The analysed material was cDNA or gDNA that came from T cells, B-cell-depleted T cells, or PBMCs.

Under the authors' procedure: Estimation of nucleated cell counts was performed using reference gene primer amplification. Measured with immunoSEQ multiplex PCR; TCRdb has only the in-frame clones, and not every one. From that table come the V and J calls and clone size; the DNA was used to work out D and trimming. The sample holds about 160,000 clones; 88% are singletons and the top ten take more than 6.5%. Recovered status applied to Cohort 3 donors who had two consecutive negative PCRs. It also applied to those with clearance or with symptom resolution. Germline-derived CDR1 and CDR2 are SGHTS and YDEGEE. This CDR3 comprises 14 residues. The germline V and J ends were trimmed by 3 bases and 0 bases, with 9 bases remaining between them.

The TCR was taken from a woman aged 45-65 years who had recovered from COVID-19. The sample comprised PBMCs or T cells enriched from blood (not recorded which). J is TRBJ2-5 and V is TRBV5-8; D gene uncertain. CDR3 in DNA: TGTGCCAGCAGCTCCTACGTGAACCAAGAGACCCAGTACTTC. Amino acid sequence: CASSSYVNQETQYF.